The 30 T cell receptor beta chains below were found in one sample sequenced in a study of CD8 T cells in Susac syndrome. Reverse transcription used roughly 0.45 to 1 ug RNA and random hexamers. TCRdb processed the immunoSEQ multiplex PCR reads anew with MiXCR; each CDR3 protein has one entry. The data contain 300,000 or so distinct CDR3 sequences, around 92% of them singletons. Sequencing used CD4+ T cells from PBMCs. These receptors were collected from a human donor with multiple sclerosis.

The chain recombines TRBV19 with TRBJ1-1; 10 bases line up with TRBD1. CDR1 and CDR2 (germline): LNHDA, SQIVND (reference sequence). Germline trimming cut 4 bases from V and 6 bases from J; bases unmatched to any gene: 8. The CDR3 runs to 15 residues. The CDR3 DNA follows: TGTGCCAGTAGTAGCAACGGCGGGACAGGGGCTGAAGCTTTCTTT. As protein: CASSSNGGTGAEAFF.

The chain carries TRBV6-1 and TRBJ2-1, with D perhaps TRBD1 or TRBD2 (6 bases each). Trimming left V 6 bases short and J 5 bases short, with 20 bases between. Germline CDR1 and CDR2: MNHNS and SASEGT. The CDR3 totals 16 residues. The DNA for the CDR3 is TGTGCCAGCAGCCACCAGGGCGGGACACCGGACAATGAGCAGTTCTTC. Amino acids: CASSHQGGTPDNEQFF.

CDR3 bases: TGCGCCAGCAGCTTTGCCGGGACAGGGGATCAGCAGTTCTTC. Protein: CASSFAGTGDQQFF. This chain links TRBV5-1 with TRBJ2-1; 10 nucleotides line up with TRBD1. V shed 2 bases and J 11 bases; nucleotides not matched to a gene: 7. The CDR3 covers 14 residues. CDR1 and CDR2 from the germline V gene are SGHRS and YFSETQ.

The DNA of the CDR3 is TGTGCCAGCAGTTACCGCAGCTCCATGCGACCCAACGAGCAGTACTTC. Its translation: CASSYRSSMRPNEQYF. V and J are TRBV6-5 and TRBJ2-7, with unresolved D. Trimming stripped 2 bases from V and 5 bases from J, with 19 bases between. The CDR3 extends over 16 amino acids. Germline assignment: CDR1 MNHEY and CDR2 SVGAGI.

The V gene is TRBV12-3 or TRBV12-4, the J gene TRBJ2-4; maybe TRBD1 (5 bases). Trimming cost V 0 bases and J 9 bases, with 15 bases left between them. This CDR3 is 15 amino acids long. DNA for the CDR3: TGTGCCAGCAGTTTAGCGCAGGGTCGGTATGGCATTCAGTACTTC. It yields the protein CASSLAQGRYGIQYF.

The V call is TRBV18, the J call TRBJ2-5; D is possibly TRBD1 or TRBD2 (6 bases each). The CDR3 is made up of 14 amino acids. Germline V CDR1 and CDR2: KGHSH, LQKENI. V was shortened by 2 bases and J by 4 bases, with 11 bases between the two germline ends. CDR3 bases: TGTGCCAGCTCACCAAATTCGGGGGCAGAGACCCAGTACTTC. Protein product: CASSPNSGAETQYF.

The rearrangement links TRBV3-1 to TRBJ2-7; D remains ambiguous. Germline V gene data show CDR1 as LGHDT and CDR2 as YNNKEL (reference sequence). V was clipped by 4 bases and J by 4 bases, with 17 bases between them. The CDR3 loop spans 15 amino acids. CDR3: CASSRDPSRPYEQYF. DNA of the CDR3: TGTGCCAGCAGCCGGGATCCCAGCCGTCCATACGAGCAGTACTTC.

This chain's CDR3 is CASSLGKAGEGNTIYF. CDR3 sequence (DNA): TGTGCCAGCTCCCTCGGTAAGGCCGGCGAGGGAAACACCATATATTTT. V and J are TRBV18 and TRBJ1-3; D remains unclear. V dropped 6 bases and J dropped 4 bases, with 19 bases sitting between them. From germline, CDR1 is KGHSH and CDR2 LQKENI. The CDR3 spans 16 residues.

The V gene is TRBV20-1, the J gene TRBJ2-7; no clear D gene. V lost 5 bases and J lost 3, with 5 bases in between. CDR1 and CDR2 (germline): DFQATT, SNEGSKA (reference sequence). This CDR3 has 10 amino acids. CDR3 sequence: CSAALYEQYF. CDR3 nucleotides: TGCAGTGCTGCCCTCTACGAGCAGTACTTC.

The chain has TRBV23-1 and TRBJ1-1; 10 bases fit TRBD1. TRBV23-1 is an ORF, and what it does is uncertain. The length of the CDR3 is 16 residues. The V segment lost 6 bases and the J segment 5 bases; nucleotides outside the gene matches: 12. The CDR3 region has the DNA TGCGCCAGCAGCCGAACCACGACAGGGGGCCGGACTGAAGCTTTCTTT. Its protein product is CASSRTTTGGRTEAFF.

The chain is built from TRBV5-1 and TRBJ2-2, with D possibly TRBD2 on 5 matching bases. V shed 3 bases and J shed 1 base, with 10 bases lying between them. Germline CDR1 is SGHRS and CDR2 is YFSETQ. This CDR3 spans 15 amino acids. CDR3 bases: TGCGCCAGCAGCTCCGCGGGTCTGAACACCGGGGAGCTGTTTTTT. It encodes CASSSAGLNTGELFF.

This clonotype was seen a few times. The rearrangement joins TRBV7-9 to TRBJ2-5, with unresolved D. This CDR3 contains 12 residues. In germline, CDR1 is SEHNR, CDR2 FQNEAQ (reference sequence). Trimming cost V 3 bases and J 5 bases, with 7 bases left between them. This CDR3 reads CASSFTGETQYF. DNA for the CDR3: TGTGCCAGCAGCTTTACCGGGGAGACCCAGTACTTC.

The chain recombines TRBV20-1 with TRBJ2-3; 10 bases align to TRBD2. This CDR3 comprises 15 residues. Germline CDR1 is DFQATT and CDR2 is SNEGSKA (reference sequence). With 5 bases clipped from V and 0 bases from J, the junction kept 5 bases outside the gene matches. The CDR3 here is CSAGGTSESTDTQYF. As DNA, the CDR3 is TGCAGTGCTGGAGGGACTAGCGAGAGCACAGATACGCAGTATTTT.

CDR3 region: CSVDKGGTGELFF. In nucleotides, the CDR3 is TGCAGCGTTGATAAGGGAGGCACCGGGGAGCTGTTTTTT. The chain couples TRBV29-1 to TRBJ2-2, with a weak D call TRBD2 (6 bases). Looked up from germline, CDR1 is SQVTM and CDR2 is ANQGSEA. CDR3 length equals 13 residues. The V end lost 3 bases, the J end lost 4 bases, and 9 bases lay between the germline ends.

CDR3: CAWSETSNEKLFF. For the CDR3, the DNA is TGTGCCTGGAGTGAGACAAGTAATGAAAAACTGTTTTTT. This sequence joins TRBV30 and TRBJ1-4; D is uncertain. This CDR3 is built from 13 residues. Germline V gene sequence: CDR1 GTSNPN, CDR2 SVGIG (reference sequence). V dropped 1 base and J dropped 4 bases, with 7 bases sitting between them. Full variable domain (rest looked up from reference TRBV30 and TRBJ1-4): SQTIHQWPATLVQPVGSPLSLECTVEGTSNPNLYWYRQAAGRGLQLLFYSVGIGQISSEVPQNLSASRPQDRQFILSSKKLLLSDSGFYLCAWSETSNEKLFFGSGTQLSVL.

J is TRBJ1-1 and V is TRBV12-3 or TRBV12-4, with no clear D. The CDR3 spans 14 residues. V lost 4 bases and J lost 6, with 15 bases in between. CDR3 nucleotide sequence: TGTGCCAGCAGTTCCGGTGATTTCTTTGCTGAAGCTTTCTTT. Its translation: CASSSGDFFAEAFF.

Here the CDR3 DNA reads TGTGCCAGCAGCCGCGCCGGGACAGGGGGTTTCGAGCAGTACTTC. This sequence encodes CASSRAGTGGFEQYF. This rearrangement joins TRBV5-6 to TRBJ2-7; 11 bases are shared with TRBD1. CDR1 and CDR2 (germline): SGHDT, YYEEEE. With V trimmed by 4 bases and J by 6 bases, 9 bases remained unmatched. The CDR3 spans 15 residues.

CDR3 DNA: TGTGCCAGCGGGGAGAATGCAGATACGCAGTATTTT. Protein sequence: CASGENADTQYF. This chain connects TRBV11-2 to TRBJ2-3, with D possibly TRBD2 on 5 matching bases. V gave up 8 bases and J gave up 4 bases, with 10 bases separating them. Germline lookup yields CDR1 SGHAT and CDR2 FQNNGV. There are 12 residues in the CDR3.

V is TRBV2 and J is TRBJ2-5; TRBD2 agrees at 7 bases. With 1 base clipped from V and 2 bases from J, the junction kept 1 base outside the gene matches. The CDR3 extends over 14 amino acids. Looked up from germline, CDR1 is SNHLY and CDR2 is FYNNEI. This chain's CDR3 is CASSEGLAQETQYF. The CDR3 DNA reads as TGTGCCAGCAGTGAAGGACTAGCTCAAGAGACCCAGTACTTC.

V gene TRBV6-1 combines with J gene TRBJ2-7; no definite D call. With 10 bases removed from V and 1 base from J, the gap between germline ends came to 14 bases. Germline V lookup: CDR1 MNHNS, CDR2 SASEGT. The CDR3 loop spans 13 amino acids. CDR3 sequence: CAILPQASYEQYF. CDR3 DNA: TGTGCCATCCTACCTCAGGCGTCCTACGAGCAGTACTTC.

The chain uses TRBV3-1 and TRBJ1-3; D might be TRBD1 (5 bases). Germline-derived CDR1 and CDR2 are LGHDT and YNNKEL (reference sequence). This CDR3 has 16 amino acids. V shed 2 bases and J shed 0 bases, with 11 bases lying between them. As DNA, the CDR3 is TGTGCCAGCAGCCAAATAACAGGCGGCTCTGGAAACACCATATATTTT. Amino acid sequence: CASSQITGGSGNTIYF.

This clonotype was found a few times. This chain joins TRBV7-9 and TRBJ1-1; D is unclear. The CDR3 spans 14 residues. Trimming left V 1 base short and J 1 base short, with 7 bases between. The germline CDR1 and CDR2 sequences are SEHNR and FQNEAQ (reference sequence). The CDR3 sequence is CASSLDLQNTEAFF. DNA for the CDR3: TGTGCCAGCAGCTTAGACCTACAGAACACTGAAGCTTTCTTT. The full variable domain, completed using reference TRBV7-9 and TRBJ1-1, is DTGVSQNPRHKITKRGQNVTFRCDPISEHNRLYWYRQTLGQGPEFLTYFQNEAQLEKSRLLSDRFSAERPKGSFSTLEIQRTEQGDSAMYLCASSLDLQNTEAFFGQGTRLTVV.

This clonotype appeared once. V and J are TRBV6-4 and TRBJ2-1; no clear D. V lost 0 bases to trimming and J lost 11 bases, with 11 bases between them. The germline V gene encodes CDR1 MRHNA and CDR2 SNTAGT. CDR3 size: 13 residues. CDR3 region: CASSDSISRQQFF. CDR3 nucleotide sequence: TGTGCCAGCAGTGACTCAATAAGTCGTCAGCAGTTCTTC.

This chain connects TRBV29-1 to TRBJ2-1, with 8 bases aligning to TRBD2. The ends lost 4 bases at V and 1 base at J; junction bases unmatched: 3. Germline V gene data show CDR1 as SQVTM and CDR2 as ANQGSEA. This CDR3 contains 14 residues. The CDR3 spells CSVVGLVSYNEQFF. The CDR3 nucleotides read TGCAGCGTTGTGGGACTAGTATCCTACAATGAGCAGTTCTTC.

V and J are TRBV5-1 and TRBJ2-1, with 8 bases fitting TRBD2. The CDR3 length is 16 residues. Germline CDR1 SGHRS, CDR2 YFSETQ. Trimming took 4 bases from V and 1 from J; bases not matched to a gene: 7. The chain's CDR3 is CASSLGGGRSYNEQFF. The CDR3 nucleotides read TGCGCCAGCAGCCTGGGCGGGGGGCGGTCCTACAATGAGCAGTTCTTC.

The CDR3 loop reads CASSQVGQGPSGNTIYF. As DNA, the CDR3 is TGTGCCAGCAGCCAAGTAGGGCAGGGCCCCTCTGGAAACACCATATATTTT. The V call is TRBV4-2, the J call TRBJ1-3; a weak D match, TRBD1 (5 bases). The CDR3 is 17 residues long. In germline, CDR1 is LGHNA, CDR2 YNFKEQ. Trimming removed 1 base from V and 0 bases from J, with 13 bases in between.

V is TRBV9 and J is TRBJ1-3; the D gene is possibly TRBD1 (6 bases). The CDR3 length is 15 residues. Trimming removed 0 bases at V and 4 bases at J, with 11 bases between. CDR1 and CDR2 (germline): SGDLS, YYNGEE. Here the CDR3 DNA reads TGTGCCAGCAGCGTAGGAGGACAGTCCGGAAACACCATATATTTT. Translated: CASSVGGQSGNTIYF.

The rearrangement joins TRBV2 to TRBJ1-1; 7 bases align to TRBD1. Germline-derived CDR1 and CDR2 are SNHLY and FYNNEI. The CDR3 totals 15 residues. The ends lost 8 bases at V and 0 bases at J; junction bases unmatched: 9. Here the CDR3 DNA reads TGTGCCAGCCCCTCCGAGGGGGCACTGAACACTGAAGCTTTCTTT. As protein: CASPSEGALNTEAFF.

The CDR3 is CASSVGWSGEETQYF. CDR3 DNA: TGTGCCAGCAGCGTAGGCTGGAGCGGCGAAGAGACCCAGTACTTC. This chain joins TRBV9 and TRBJ2-5; a possible D gene is TRBD2 (5 bases). Trimming took off 0 bases at V and 3 bases at J, with 12 bases between the two ends. Germline CDR1 is SGDLS and CDR2 is YYNGEE. The CDR3 runs to 15 residues.

This chain uses TRBV4-3 with TRBJ2-5; D possibly corresponds to TRBD1 (6 bases). This CDR3 has 14 amino acids. Germline V gene sequence: CDR1 LGHNA, CDR2 YSLEER. V was pared by 0 bases and J by 6 bases, with 11 bases between. CDR3 in amino acids: CASSQDAGVKTQYF. CDR3 nucleotide sequence: TGCGCCAGCAGCCAAGATGCAGGGGTGAAGACCCAGTACTTC.